The following is a T cell receptor beta chain sequence with its context. Trimming took 4 bases from V and 0 from J, leaving 18 bases between them. The CDR3 is made up of 19 amino acids. Germline-derived CDR1 and CDR2 are KGHDR and SFDVKD. These data are taken from a study of blood T cell repertoires in COVID-19. At the level of the study: Sources were T cells, B-cell-depleted T cells, or PBMCs; the material itself was cDNA or gDNA.

Study members were between roughly 18 and 89 years old and lived in some 26 US regions. Participant-reported clinical history was the basis for cohort assignment. In the original processing: From reference gene primer amplification, estimates of nucleated cell counts were derived. The method was immunoSEQ multiplex PCR; TCRdb's version includes in-frame clones alone and lacks a portion of them. The DNA was the basis for D and trimming; V, J and clone size are from that table. Found here are 250,000 or so clones, about 90% of them singletons; the top ten hold 1.2%. The sample comprised PBMCs or T cells enriched from blood (not recorded which). This TCR derives from a human donor in a cohort exposed to, infected with or recovered from COVID-19 (not recorded which). The donor label of this sample is uncertain. This chain joins TRBV24-1 and TRBJ2-6, with a tentative D call TRBD1 (5 bases). CDR3 nucleotide sequence: TGTGCCACCAGTGACCCGAACCATACAGGATTCTCTGGGGCCAACGTCCTGACTTTC. It codes for CATSDPNHTGFSGANVLTF.